This TCR beta chain was recorded in a study of CD8 T cells in ankylosing spondylitis. This clonotype was counted ten times or more. Using its own MiXCR run on the 5' RACE reads, TCRdb lists one record per CDR3 protein. This table has about 39,000 distinct CDR3 sequences, 10% appearing once. Per germline, CDR1 DFQATT and CDR2 SNEGSKA (reference sequence). Unmatched junction bases numbered 5, after V lost 6 bases and J lost 4 bases. The CDR3 spans 14 residues. The V gene is TRBV20-1, the J gene TRBJ2-1; TRBD2 matches at 11 bases. Sequences were obtained from blood, either unsorted or a sorted T cell fraction (not recorded which). The clonotype was recovered from a male donor with ankylosing spondylitis or in good health (not recorded which). CDR3 amino acids: CSATLAGGYNEQFF. The CDR3 DNA reads as TGCAGTGCAACTCTAGCGGGAGGATACAATGAGCAGTTCTTC.